These 22 T cell receptor beta chains share one sample of origin, sequenced in a study of blood T cell repertoires in COVID-19. Produced via immunoSEQ multiplex PCR; TCRdb's table is partial and in-frame only. The sample carries about 130,000 clones, 79% recorded once. Sequencing input: peripheral blood. All receptors derive from a woman in her 70s with COVID-19, enrolled during active disease.

The chain links TRBV11-2 to TRBJ1-5, with D perhaps matching TRBD1 (6 bases). This CDR3 contains 18 residues. The V gene's germline CDR1 is SGHAT and CDR2 FQNNGV. The V end lost 5 bases, the J end lost 7 bases, and 27 bases lay between the germline ends. CDR3: CASSPGKTGTSFGQPQHF. CDR3 nucleotides: TGTGCCAGCAGCCCGGGCAAAACAGGGACCTCCTTCGGGCAGCCCCAGCATTTT.

V and J are TRBV12-3 or TRBV12-4 and TRBJ2-1; the match to TRBD1 covers 8 bases. The CDR3 spans 11 residues. J was trimmed by 14 bases and V by 4 bases; bases with no gene match: 4. This CDR3 is CASSSTGAKFF. The CDR3 DNA reads as TGTGCCAGCAGTTCGACAGGGGCTAAGTTCTTC.

The chain carries TRBV7-9 and TRBJ2-1; possible D gene TRBD1, 6 bases. CDR3 size: 15 residues. Germline V gene sequence: CDR1 SEHNR, CDR2 FQNEAQ (reference sequence). The ends were cut back, 5 bases at V and 2 bases at J, with 13 bases in the middle. In DNA form, the CDR3 reads TGTGCCAGCAGCCCACAGGGAGTCACCTACAATGAGCAGTTCTTC. Its protein product is CASSPQGVTYNEQFF.

The V gene is TRBV10-3, the J gene TRBJ2-1; TRBD2 matches at 7 bases. Looked up from germline, CDR1 is ENHRY and CDR2 is SYGVKD. The CDR3 sequence is 13 residues long. V trimming: 7 bases; J trimming: 7 bases; junction bases outside the gene matches: 7. The CDR3 spells CAITPAGRNEQFF. CDR3 bases: TGTGCCATCACACCAGCGGGGCGGAATGAGCAGTTCTTC.

This clone appeared a few times. V and J are TRBV11-1 and TRBJ1-2; D is ambiguous. CDR1 and CDR2 (germline): SGHAT, FQDESV (reference sequence). The CDR3 is made up of 12 amino acids. Trimming pared 1 base from V and 6 bases from J, leaving 6 bases between. CDR3 sequence: CASSLDGNGYTF. The CDR3 nucleotides read TGTGCCAGCAGCTTAGACGGGAATGGCTACACCTTC.

The chain is built from TRBV6-6 and TRBJ2-7, with D possibly TRBD1 on 6 matching bases. Trimming removed 6 bases from V and 0 bases from J, with 15 bases in between. Germline loops: CDR1 MNHNY, CDR2 SVGAGI (reference sequence). This CDR3 is built from 15 residues. CDR3 protein: CASRGRDISSYEQYF. Written as DNA, the CDR3 is TGTGCCAGCAGGGGTCGGGACATCTCCTCCTACGAGCAGTACTTC.

The chain uses TRBV2 and TRBJ2-7; tentatively, D is TRBD2 (6 bases). The CDR3 is 14 amino acids. The V and J ends lost 3 bases and 6 bases respectively, with 15 bases between them. Germline lookup yields CDR1 SNHLY and CDR2 FYNNEI. In nucleotides, the CDR3 is TGTGCCAGCAGTGACGGGGACTTCAACGGCGAGCAGTACTTC. The encoded protein is CASSDGDFNGEQYF.

The gene calls are TRBV6-2 or TRBV6-3 and TRBJ2-1; possibly TRBD2 for D (6 bases). There are 13 residues in the CDR3. The germline V and J ends were trimmed by 4 bases and 4 bases, with 8 bases remaining between them. Germline CDR1 and CDR2: MNHEY and SVGEGT. The CDR3 protein is CASSWAGYNEQFF. The CDR3 nucleotides read TGTGCCAGCAGTTGGGCGGGGTACAATGAGCAGTTCTTC.

This clone was seen a few times. This rearrangement joins TRBV4-3 to TRBJ2-1, with 10 positions matching TRBD1. The CDR3 consists of 15 residues. In germline, CDR1 is LGHNA, CDR2 YSLEER. Germline trimming cut 6 bases from V and 8 bases from J; bases unmatched to any gene: 10. CDR3 nucleotides: TGCGCCAGCAGTTCTGGACAGGGGGTAGGGGATGAGCAGTTCTTC. The encoded protein is CASSSGQGVGDEQFF.

The chain couples TRBV19 to TRBJ2-5; possibly TRBD2 for D (7 bases). The CDR3 contains 21 residues. From germline, CDR1 is LNHDA and CDR2 SQIVND (reference sequence). The V gene lost 5 bases and the J gene lost 0 bases, with 31 bases spanning the gap. CDR3 sequence: CASSPSPPGLLSGAYQETQYF. DNA for the CDR3: TGTGCCAGTAGTCCGTCCCCCCCGGGACTACTCTCGGGGGCGTACCAAGAGACCCAGTACTTC. Supplemented by reference TRBV19 and TRBJ2-5, the full variable domain reads DGGITQSPKYLFRKEGQNVTLSCEQNLNHDAMYWYRQDPGQGLRLIYYSQIVNDFQKGDIAEGYSVSREKKESFPLTVTSAQKNPTAFYLCASSPSPPGLLSGAYQETQYFGPGTRLLVL.

V and J are TRBV6-6 and TRBJ2-3, with 11 bases matching TRBD2. V was clipped by 6 bases and J by 2 bases; unmatched bases: 7. The CDR3 covers 16 residues. CDR1 is MNHNY, CDR2 SVGAGI, per germline (reference sequence). Here the CDR3 reads CASSNLGLAVTDTQYF. The CDR3 bases are TGTGCCAGCAGCAACCTGGGACTAGCGGTCACAGATACGCAGTATTTT.

The rearrangement links TRBV6-6 to TRBJ1-4; D not resolved. Trimming left V 6 bases short and J 6 bases short, with 5 bases between. Per the germline V gene, CDR1 is MNHNY and CDR2 is SVGAGI (reference sequence). The CDR3 is 11 amino acids. The CDR3 sequence: CASSRYEKLFF. The CDR3 DNA is TGTGCCAGCAGCCGTTATGAAAAACTGTTTTTT.

This clone was seen a single time. The rearrangement uses TRBV3-1 (or the pseudogene TRBV3-2) and TRBJ2-3, with a weak D call TRBD2 (6 bases). Germline V CDR1 and CDR2: LGHDT, YNNKEL (reference sequence). The CDR3 contains 16 residues. The ends were cut back, 0 bases at V and 0 bases at J, with 10 bases in the middle. In nucleotides, the CDR3 is TGTGCCAGCAGCCAAGATATACGGGGGAGCACAGATACGCAGTATTTT. This codes for CASSQDIRGSTDTQYF.

The sample holds a few counts of this clone. J is TRBJ2-4 and V is TRBV10-3, with D possibly matching TRBD1 (6 bases). From germline, CDR1 is ENHRY and CDR2 SYGVKD. This CDR3 has 18 amino acids. V lost 3 bases and J lost 0, with 18 bases in between. The CDR3 DNA reads TGTGCCATCAGTGAAACTAACACGGGACAACTAGCCAAAAACATTCAGTACTTC. It is translated as CAISETNTGQLAKNIQYF.

Notes on this clone: The sample holds other DNA sequences that translate to the same CDR3. The chain employs TRBV28 and TRBJ1-6; D not resolved. The V gene's germline CDR1 is MDHEN and CDR2 SYDVKM. This CDR3 spans 12 amino acids. The ends were cut back, 6 bases at V and 7 bases at J, with 7 bases in the middle. The CDR3 DNA reads as TGTGCCAGCAGGGCTCTCAATTCACCCCTCCACTTT. Its translation is CASRALNSPLHF.

The V gene is TRBV4-1, the J gene TRBJ2-7; TRBD1 matches at 8 bases. The junction had 18 bases not matched to a gene; V was cut back by 4 bases and J by 4 bases. The CDR3 length is 18 residues. Germline loops: CDR1 MGHRA, CDR2 YSYEKL. The CDR3 loop is CASSPDRSPGQVSYEQYF. The DNA of the CDR3 is TGCGCCAGCAGCCCGGATAGGAGCCCGGGACAGGTTTCTTACGAGCAGTACTTC.

The chain is built from TRBV30 and TRBJ1-1; D possibly corresponds to TRBD1 (6 bases). There are 14 residues in the CDR3. Germline V gives CDR1 GTSNPN, CDR2 SVGIG (reference sequence). V lost 2 bases, J lost 5 bases, and 15 bases lay in between. In DNA, the CDR3 is TGTGCCTGGAGTTCAATCGCCCAGGGGACTGAAGCTTTCTTT. Amino acid sequence: CAWSSIAQGTEAFF.

The J gene is TRBJ2-1, the V gene TRBV3-1 (or the pseudogene TRBV3-2); 8 nucleotides match TRBD1. The V segment lost 4 bases and the J segment 6 bases; nucleotides outside the gene matches: 2. The CDR3 covers 13 residues. Germline CDR1 is LGHDT and CDR2 is YNNKEL (reference sequence). CDR3 sequence reads: CASSPRGRNEQFF. In DNA, the CDR3 is TGTGCCAGCAGCCCCAGGGGGCGCAATGAGCAGTTCTTC.

The rearrangement links TRBV5-6 to TRBJ1-1, with D hard to call. Trimming removed 6 bases from V and 4 bases from J, with 13 bases in between. The CDR3 is 13 residues long. Germline-derived CDR1 and CDR2 are SGHDT and YYEEEE. The CDR3 region has the DNA TGTGCCAGCACCCACGGGAGTGCCACTGAAGCTTTCTTT. Its translation: CASTHGSATEAFF.

This clone has only a few counts. V gene TRBV5-5 combines with J gene TRBJ1-3; a weak D match, TRBD1 (6 bases). From germline, CDR1 is SGHKS and CDR2 YYEKEE (reference sequence). V was cut by 3 bases and J by 0 bases, with 16 bases left in between. CDR3 size: 17 residues. The CDR3 region has the DNA TGTGCCAGCAGCTCCCGGGTGGGGGCCTTCTCTGGAAACACCATATATTTT. Its translation is CASSSRVGAFSGNTIYF.

V gene TRBV6-5 combines with J gene TRBJ2-5; a possible D gene is TRBD2 (6 bases). The V gene's germline CDR1 is MNHEY and CDR2 SVGAGI. The V and J ends lost 6 bases and 5 bases respectively, with 13 bases between them. This CDR3 has 13 residues. The CDR3, as DNA: TGTGCCAGCAGAAAAACAGGAGGGGAGACCCAGTACTTC. The encoded protein is CASRKTGGETQYF.

Remarks on this clone: Different DNA sequences within this sample yield the same CDR3. The chain couples TRBV7-2 to TRBJ2-5; weak D call: TRBD1 (5 bases). V shed 1 base and J shed 5 bases, with 8 bases lying between them. CDR1 and CDR2 from the germline V gene are SGHTA and FQGNSA. There are 13 residues in the CDR3. DNA of the CDR3: TGTGCCAGCAGCTTAGGGGGCCGGGAGACCCAGTACTTC. Its translation: CASSLGGRETQYF.